These 6 T cell receptor beta chains came from one sample sequenced in a study of blood T cell repertoires in COVID-19. The data were produced by immunoSEQ multiplex PCR, yet TCRdb's version contains in-frame clones alone and is incomplete. Seen here are roughly 380,000 clones, 75% to 90% observed once, and the top ten hold approximately 1.5%. Sequenced material: peripheral blood. The source of these receptors is a woman aged 35 to 49 with COVID-19, enrolled during active disease.

This CDR3 reads CASSVGARETQYF. CDR3 DNA: TGTGCCAGCAGCGTAGGGGCCAGGGAGACCCAGTACTTC. This chain connects TRBV9 to TRBJ2-5; D is ambiguous. The V and J ends lost 0 bases and 5 bases respectively, with 8 bases between them. The germline CDR1 and CDR2 sequences are SGDLS and YYNGEE. This CDR3 contains 13 residues.

The chain links TRBV2 to TRBJ1-2; 10 nucleotides line up with TRBD1. V trimming: 5 bases; J trimming: 0 bases; junction bases outside the gene matches: 3. CDR3 length: 15 residues. The germline V gene encodes CDR1 SNHLY and CDR2 FYNNEI. CDR3: CASSRQGAANYGYTF. The CDR3 bases are TGTGCCAGCAGTCGACAGGGGGCAGCTAACTATGGCTACACCTTC.

This clone appeared a single time. The chain carries TRBV7-8 and TRBJ2-3; weak D call: TRBD2 (5 bases). CDR3 size: 12 residues. CDR1 is SGHVS and CDR2 is FQNEAQ in the germline V gene. V lost 5 bases to trimming and J lost 4 bases, with 7 bases between them. CDR3 region: CASSPRADTQYF. In nucleotides, the CDR3 is TGTGCCAGCAGCCCGAGGGCAGATACGCAGTATTTT. The full variable domain, rest sourced from reference TRBV7-8 and TRBJ2-3, is GAGVSQSPRYKVAKRGQDVALRCDPISGHVSLFWYQQALGQGPEFLTYFQNEAQLDKSGLPSDRFFAERPEGSVSTLKIQRTQQEDSAVYLCASSPRADTQYFGPGTRLTVL.

The chain is built from TRBV4-3 and TRBJ1-2, with 7 bases matching TRBD1. The junction had 6 bases not matched to a gene; V was cut back by 1 base and J by 4 bases. The CDR3 loop spans 15 amino acids. CDR1 is LGHNA, CDR2 YSLEER, per germline. The CDR3 coding sequence is TGCGCCAGCAGCCAAGTGACAGGGTTTAGCTATGGCTACACCTTC. This sequence encodes CASSQVTGFSYGYTF.

This clone was found once. The V gene is TRBV2, the J gene TRBJ1-1; D possibly corresponds to TRBD1 (6 bases). The germline CDR1 and CDR2 sequences are SNHLY and FYNNEI. V lost 6 bases and J 5 bases, leaving 16 bases between the germline ends. This CDR3 spans 14 amino acids. In nucleotides, the CDR3 is TGTGCCAGCAGGGCTAATTCAGGGGATACTGAAGCTTTCTTT. Residues: CASRANSGDTEAFF.

This rearrangement joins TRBV28 to TRBJ1-5; 8 bases fit TRBD1. The trim removed 4 bases at V and 2 bases at J, leaving 10 bases unmatched. This CDR3 has 17 amino acids. In germline, CDR1 is MDHEN, CDR2 SYDVKM. CDR3 residues: CASSSDREVFGNQPQHF. CDR3 DNA: TGTGCCAGCAGTTCGGACAGGGAAGTATTCGGCAATCAGCCCCAGCATTTT.